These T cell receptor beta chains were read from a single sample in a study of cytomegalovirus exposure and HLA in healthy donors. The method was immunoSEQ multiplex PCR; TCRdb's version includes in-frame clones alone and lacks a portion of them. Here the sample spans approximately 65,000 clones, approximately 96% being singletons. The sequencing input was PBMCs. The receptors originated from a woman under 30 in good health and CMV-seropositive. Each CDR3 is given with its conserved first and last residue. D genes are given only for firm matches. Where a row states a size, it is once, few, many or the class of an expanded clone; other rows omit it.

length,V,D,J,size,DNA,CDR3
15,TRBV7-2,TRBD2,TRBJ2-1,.,TGTGCCAGCAGCCCACTGGGACTAGGGGAATATGAGCAGTTCTTC,CASSPLGLGEYEQFF
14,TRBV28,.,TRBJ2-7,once,TGTGCCAGCAGTTTGAGCGATAGCTCCTACGAGCAGTACTTC,CASSLSDSSYEQYF
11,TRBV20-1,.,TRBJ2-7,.,TGCAGTGCGCGACACCCATACGAGCAGTACTTC,CSARHPYEQYF
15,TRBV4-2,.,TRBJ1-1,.,TGTGCCAGCAGCCTTTCCGGGCAACGAGGGACTGAAGCTTTCTTT,CASSLSGQRGTEAFF
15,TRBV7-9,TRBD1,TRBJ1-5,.,TGTGCCAGCAGCTCCGGACAGGGAAGCAATCAGCCCCAGCATTTT,CASSSGQGSNQPQHF
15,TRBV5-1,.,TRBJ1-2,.,TGCGCCAGCAGCTTGGAGGGCAGGGTAGGCTATGGCTACACCTTC,CASSLEGRVGYGYTF
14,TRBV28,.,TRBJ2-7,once,TGTGCCAGCAGTTTATGGGGGGCCTCCTACGAGCAGTACTTC,CASSLWGASYEQYF
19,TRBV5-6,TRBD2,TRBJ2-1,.,TGTGCCAGCAGCTCTACCCTCTGGACTAGCGGGAGGTCCTACAATGAGCAGTTCTTC,CASSSTLWTSGRSYNEQFF
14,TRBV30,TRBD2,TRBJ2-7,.,TGTGCCTGGAACCGCGGGAGCAGCTCCTACGAGCAGTACTTC,CAWNRGSSSYEQYF
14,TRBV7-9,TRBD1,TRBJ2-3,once,TGTGCCAGCAGCTTAAGCAGGGGGACAGATACGCAGTATTTT,CASSLSRGTDTQYF
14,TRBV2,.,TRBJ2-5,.,TGTGCCAGCAGTGGTCAGGGCGTGGGAGAGACCCAGTACTTC,CASSGQGVGETQYF
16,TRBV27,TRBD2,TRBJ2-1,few,TGTGCCAGCAGTCAAAGCGGGACCCACTCCTACAATGAGCAGTTCTTC,CASSQSGTHSYNEQFF
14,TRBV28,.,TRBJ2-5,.,TGTGCCAGCAGCCAAACGGGACTCCTAGAGACCCAGTACTTC,CASSQTGLLETQYF
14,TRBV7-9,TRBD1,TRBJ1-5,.,TGTGCCAGCAGCTCCGGGACAGGGAATCAGCCCCAGCATTTT,CASSSGTGNQPQHF
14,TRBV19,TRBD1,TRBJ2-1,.,TGTGCCAGTAGTACCGGACAGGCCAACAATGAGCAGTTCTTC,CASSTGQANNEQFF
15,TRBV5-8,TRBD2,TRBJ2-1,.,TGTGCCAGCAGCTCAGCGGGAGAGTACACCTATGAGCAGTTCTTC,CASSSAGEYTYEQFF
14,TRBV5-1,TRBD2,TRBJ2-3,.,TGCGCCAGCAGGAAGCGGGAGAGCACAGATACGCAGTATTTT,CASRKRESTDTQYF
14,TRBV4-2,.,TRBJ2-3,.,TGTGCCAGCAGCCAAGGGACTCTCACAGATACGCAGTATTTT,CASSQGTLTDTQYF
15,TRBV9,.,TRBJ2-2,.,TGTGCCAGCAGCGTAGAAGGGGGGAACACCGGGGAGCTGTTTTTT,CASSVEGGNTGELFF
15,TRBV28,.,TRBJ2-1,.,TGTGCCAGCAGCTCGCCGGGAGTAATGGTCGACGAGCAGTTCTTC,CASSSPGVMVDEQFF
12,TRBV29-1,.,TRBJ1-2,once,TGCAGCGTTTCCCACGGGGTCTATGGCTACACCTTC,CSVSHGVYGYTF
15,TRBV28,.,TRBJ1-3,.,TGTGCCAGCAGTACTGCGCGGAACTCTGGAAACACCATATATTTT,CASSTARNSGNTIYF
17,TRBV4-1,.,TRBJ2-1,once,TGCGCCAGCAGCCAATCGTTAAGGTCAGGTGGGGGGAATGAGCAGTTCTTC,CASSQSLRSGGGNEQFF
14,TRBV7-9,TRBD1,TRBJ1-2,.,TGTGCCAGCAGCCAGCCGGGACAGCTCTATGGCTACACCTTC,CASSQPGQLYGYTF
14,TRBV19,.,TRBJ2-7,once,TGTGCCAGTACCCAGACACTTAGCTCCTACGAGCAGTACTTC,CASTQTLSSYEQYF
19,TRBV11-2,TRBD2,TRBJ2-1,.,TGTGCCAGCAGGGGAACCGGGACTAGCGGGCGGAGCTCCTACAATGAGCAGTTCTTC,CASRGTGTSGRSSYNEQFF
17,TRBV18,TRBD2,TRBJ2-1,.,TGTGCCAGCTCACCGATCTCACTAGCGGGAAACCCTAATGAGCAGTTCTTC,CASSPISLAGNPNEQFF
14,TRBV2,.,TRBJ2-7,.,TGTGCCAGCAGAAGCCAGGGAAACTCCTACGAGCAGTACTTC,CASRSQGNSYEQYF
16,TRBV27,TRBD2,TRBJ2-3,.,TGTGCCAGCAGTTCCTGGACTAGCGGGAGTACAGATACGCAGTATTTT,CASSSWTSGSTDTQYF
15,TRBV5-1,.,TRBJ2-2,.,TGCGCCAGCAGCTTGGTCGGGAGGAACACCGGGGAGCTGTTTTTT,CASSLVGRNTGELFF
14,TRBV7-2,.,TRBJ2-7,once,TGTGCCAGCAGCTTAGTTGGCGGATCCTACGAGCAGTACTTC,CASSLVGGSYEQYF
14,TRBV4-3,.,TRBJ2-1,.,TGCGCCAGCAGCCAAAGGCCCCAAGAGGGAGAGCAGTTCTTC,CASSQRPQEGEQFF
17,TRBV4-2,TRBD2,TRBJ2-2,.,TGTGCCAGCAGCCAATCCCTTAGCGGGACGAACACCGGGGAGCTGTTTTTT,CASSQSLSGTNTGELFF
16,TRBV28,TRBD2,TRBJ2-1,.,TGTGCCAGCAGTTTATCGGGACTAGCGGAGCACAATGAGCAGTTCTTC,CASSLSGLAEHNEQFF
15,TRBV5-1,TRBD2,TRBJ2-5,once,TGCGCCAGCATACTAGCGGGAGGGCGAGGGGAGACCCAGTACTTC,CASILAGGRGETQYF
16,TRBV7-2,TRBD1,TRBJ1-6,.,TGTGCCAGCAGCTTAGCCCGGGACAGGGTTAACTCACCCCTCCACTTT,CASSLARDRVNSPLHF
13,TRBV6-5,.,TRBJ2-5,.,TGTGCCAGCAGTTACTCGAGTTATAAGACCCAGTACTTC,CASSYSSYKTQYF
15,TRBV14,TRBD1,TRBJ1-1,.,TGTGCCAGCAGCCAGGGGACAGGGGTTTCGACTGAAGCTTTCTTT,CASSQGTGVSTEAFF
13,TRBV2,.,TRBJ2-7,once,TGTGCCAGCAGGGGGGCCAATCCCTACGAGCAGTACTTC,CASRGANPYEQYF
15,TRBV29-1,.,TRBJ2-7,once,TGCAGCGACCAAAAAACCGGGACAAGGGGCTACGAGCAGTACTTC,CSDQKTGTRGYEQYF
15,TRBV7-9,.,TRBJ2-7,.,TGTGCCAGCAGCTTCGTGACGGGGGTCTCCTACGAGCAGTACTTC,CASSFVTGVSYEQYF
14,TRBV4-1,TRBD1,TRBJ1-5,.,TGCGCCAGCAGCCTACAGGGGCTCAATCAGCCCCAGCATTTT,CASSLQGLNQPQHF
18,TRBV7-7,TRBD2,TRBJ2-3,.,TGTGCTAGCAGCTTATCCAGCGGGAACACCGGGTGGACAGATACGCAGTATTTT,CASSLSSGNTGWTDTQYF
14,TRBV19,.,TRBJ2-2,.,TGTGCCAGTGGGACTGGCTCCCCTACCGGGGAGCTGTTTTTT,CASGTGSPTGELFF
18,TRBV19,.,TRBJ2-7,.,TGTGCCAGTAGCCTGCAACAGGGGTTGGGTGGAGGGTCCTACGAGCAGTACTTC,CASSLQQGLGGGSYEQYF
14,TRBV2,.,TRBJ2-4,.,TGTGCCAGCAACAGGGAACTAACCAAAAACATTCAGTACTTC,CASNRELTKNIQYF
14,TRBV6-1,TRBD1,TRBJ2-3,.,TGTGCCAGCAGCAGGGGGCAACCTACAGATACGCAGTATTTT,CASSRGQPTDTQYF
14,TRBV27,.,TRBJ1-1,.,TGTGCCAGCAGTTCGCGTCCAGGGAACACTGAAGCTTTCTTT,CASSSRPGNTEAFF
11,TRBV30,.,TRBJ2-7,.,TGTGCCTGGAGAGGGGTCGACGAGCAGTACTTC,CAWRGVDEQYF
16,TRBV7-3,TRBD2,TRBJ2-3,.,TGTGCCAGCAGCAGGACTAGCGGGAGGGTGTCAGATACGCAGTATTTT,CASSRTSGRVSDTQYF
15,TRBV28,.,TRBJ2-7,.,TGTGCCAGCAGTGTTCCGGGGGACTTATCCTACGAGCAGTACTTC,CASSVPGDLSYEQYF
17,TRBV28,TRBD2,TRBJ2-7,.,TGTGCCAGCAGTCCTCGGACTAGCGGGAGCCCACTATACGAGCAGTACTTC,CASSPRTSGSPLYEQYF
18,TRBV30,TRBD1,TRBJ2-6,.,TGTGCCTGGAAAGGGACAGGGTACCCCAACTCTGGGGCCAACGTCCTGACTTTC,CAWKGTGYPNSGANVLTF